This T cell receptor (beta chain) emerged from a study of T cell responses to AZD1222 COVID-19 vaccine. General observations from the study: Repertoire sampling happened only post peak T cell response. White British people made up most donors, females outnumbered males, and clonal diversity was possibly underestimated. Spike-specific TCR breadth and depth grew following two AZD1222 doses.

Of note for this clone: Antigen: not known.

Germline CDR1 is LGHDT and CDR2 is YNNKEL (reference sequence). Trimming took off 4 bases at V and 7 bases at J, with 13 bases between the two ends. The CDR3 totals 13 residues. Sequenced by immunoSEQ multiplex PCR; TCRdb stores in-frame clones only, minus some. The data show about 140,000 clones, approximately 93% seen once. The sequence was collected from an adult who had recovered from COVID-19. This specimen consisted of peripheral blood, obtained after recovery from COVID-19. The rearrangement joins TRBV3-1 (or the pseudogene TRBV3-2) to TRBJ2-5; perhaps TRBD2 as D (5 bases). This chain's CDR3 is CASSPDSSGTQYF. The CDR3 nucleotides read TGTGCCAGCAGCCCGGATAGCAGCGGGACCCAGTACTTC.